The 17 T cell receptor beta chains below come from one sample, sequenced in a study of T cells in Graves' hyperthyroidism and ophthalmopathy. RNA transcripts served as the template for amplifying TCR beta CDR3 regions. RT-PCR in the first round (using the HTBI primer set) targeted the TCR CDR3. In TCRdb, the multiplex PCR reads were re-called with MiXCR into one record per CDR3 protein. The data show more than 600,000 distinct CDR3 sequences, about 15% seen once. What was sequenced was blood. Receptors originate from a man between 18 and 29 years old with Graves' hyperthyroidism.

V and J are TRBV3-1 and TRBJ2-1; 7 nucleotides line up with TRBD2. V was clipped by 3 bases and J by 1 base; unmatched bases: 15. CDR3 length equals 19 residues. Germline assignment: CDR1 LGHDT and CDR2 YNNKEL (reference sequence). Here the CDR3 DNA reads TGTGCCAGCAGCCATGGTCTAGCGGTGTCCTTGATTTCCTACAATGAGCAGTTCTTC. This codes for CASSHGLAVSLISYNEQFF.

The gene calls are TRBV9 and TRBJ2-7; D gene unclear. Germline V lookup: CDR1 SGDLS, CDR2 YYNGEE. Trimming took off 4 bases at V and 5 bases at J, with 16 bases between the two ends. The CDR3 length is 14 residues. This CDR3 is CASSPRQVYDEQYF. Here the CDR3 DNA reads TGTGCCAGCAGCCCCCGGCAGGTTTACGACGAGCAGTACTTC.

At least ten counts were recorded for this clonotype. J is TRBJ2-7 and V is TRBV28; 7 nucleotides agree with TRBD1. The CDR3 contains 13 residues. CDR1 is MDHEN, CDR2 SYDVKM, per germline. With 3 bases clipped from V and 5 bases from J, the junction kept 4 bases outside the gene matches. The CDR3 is CASSFSQGDEQYF. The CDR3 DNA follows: TGTGCCAGCAGTTTCAGCCAGGGGGACGAGCAGTACTTC. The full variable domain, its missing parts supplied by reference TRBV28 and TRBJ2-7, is DVKVTQSSRYLVKRTGEKVFLECVQDMDHENMFWYRQDPGLGLRLIYFSYDVKMKEKGDIPEGYSVSREKKERFSLILESASTNQTSMYLCASSFSQGDEQYFGPGTRLTVT.

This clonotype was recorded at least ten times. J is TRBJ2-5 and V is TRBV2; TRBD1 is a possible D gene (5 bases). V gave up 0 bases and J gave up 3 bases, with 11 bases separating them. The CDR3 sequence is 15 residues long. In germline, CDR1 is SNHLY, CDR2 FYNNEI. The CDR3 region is CASSEALAGKETQYF. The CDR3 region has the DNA TGTGCCAGCAGTGAAGCGCTGGCAGGGAAAGAGACCCAGTACTTC.

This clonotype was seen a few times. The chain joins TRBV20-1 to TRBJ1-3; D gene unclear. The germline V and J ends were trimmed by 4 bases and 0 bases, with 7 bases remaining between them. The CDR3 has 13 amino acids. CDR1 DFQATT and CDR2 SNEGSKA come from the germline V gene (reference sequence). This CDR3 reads CSANHNSGNTIYF. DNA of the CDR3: TGCAGTGCTAACCATAACTCTGGAAACACCATATATTTT.

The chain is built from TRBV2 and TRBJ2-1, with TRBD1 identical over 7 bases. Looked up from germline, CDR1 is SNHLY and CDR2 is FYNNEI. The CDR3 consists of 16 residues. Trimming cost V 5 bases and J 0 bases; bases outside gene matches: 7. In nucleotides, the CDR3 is TGTGCCAGCAGTCCTTTACAGGGGCTCTCCTACAATGAGCAGTTCTTC. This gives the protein CASSPLQGLSYNEQFF.

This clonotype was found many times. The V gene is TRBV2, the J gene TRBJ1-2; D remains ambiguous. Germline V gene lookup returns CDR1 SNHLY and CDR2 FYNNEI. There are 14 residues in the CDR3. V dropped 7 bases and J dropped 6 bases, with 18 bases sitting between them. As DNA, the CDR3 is TGTGCCAGCAAAGGAAACATTCCCGGCGATGGCTACACCTTC. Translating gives CASKGNIPGDGYTF.

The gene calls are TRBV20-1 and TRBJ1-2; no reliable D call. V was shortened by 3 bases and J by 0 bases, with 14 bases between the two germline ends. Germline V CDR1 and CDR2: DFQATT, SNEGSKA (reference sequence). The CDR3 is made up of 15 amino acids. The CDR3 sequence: CSASYAKVANYGYTF. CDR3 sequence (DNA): TGCAGTGCTAGTTACGCCAAAGTGGCTAACTATGGCTACACCTTC.

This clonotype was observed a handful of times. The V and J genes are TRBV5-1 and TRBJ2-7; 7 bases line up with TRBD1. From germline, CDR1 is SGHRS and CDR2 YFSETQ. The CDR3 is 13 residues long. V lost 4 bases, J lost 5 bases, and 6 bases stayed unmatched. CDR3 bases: TGCGCCAGCAGCGAAGACAGGGAAAACGAGCAGTACTTC. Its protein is CASSEDRENEQYF. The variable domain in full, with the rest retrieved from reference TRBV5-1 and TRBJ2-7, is KAGVTQTPRYLIKTRGQQVTLSCSPISGHRSVSWYQQTPGQGLQFLFEYFSETQRNKGNFPGRFSGRQFSNSRSEMNVSTLELGDSALYLCASSEDRENEQYFGPGTRLTVT.

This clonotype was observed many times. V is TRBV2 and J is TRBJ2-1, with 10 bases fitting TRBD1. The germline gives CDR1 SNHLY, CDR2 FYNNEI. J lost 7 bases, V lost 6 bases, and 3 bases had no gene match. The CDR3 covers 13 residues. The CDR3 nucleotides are TGTGCCAGCAGCGGACAGGGGGATAATGAGCAGTTCTTC. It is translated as CASSGQGDNEQFF.

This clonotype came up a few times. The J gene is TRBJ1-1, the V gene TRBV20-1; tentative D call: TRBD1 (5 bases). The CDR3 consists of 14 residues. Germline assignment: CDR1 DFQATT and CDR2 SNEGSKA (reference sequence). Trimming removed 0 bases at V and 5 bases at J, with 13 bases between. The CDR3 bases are TGCAGTGCTAGAGATCTCGCAGGGTCGACTGAAGCTTTCTTT. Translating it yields CSARDLAGSTEAFF.

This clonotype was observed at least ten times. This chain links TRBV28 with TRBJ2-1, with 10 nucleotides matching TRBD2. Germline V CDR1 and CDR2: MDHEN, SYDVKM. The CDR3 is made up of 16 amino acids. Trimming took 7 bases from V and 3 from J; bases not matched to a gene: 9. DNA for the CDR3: TGTGCCAGCACTCTCTCGCTAGCGGGAGTCTACAATGAGCAGTTCTTC. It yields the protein CASTLSLAGVYNEQFF.

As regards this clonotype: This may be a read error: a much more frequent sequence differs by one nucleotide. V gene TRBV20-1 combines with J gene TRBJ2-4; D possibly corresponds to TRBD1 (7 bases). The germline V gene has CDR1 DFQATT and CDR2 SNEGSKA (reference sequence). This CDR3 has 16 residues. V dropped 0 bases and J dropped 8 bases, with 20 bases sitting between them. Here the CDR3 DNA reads TGCAGTGCTAGAGATCAGTCAGGGGGTACGGGAGACATTCAGTACTTC. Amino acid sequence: CSARDQSGGTGDIQYF.

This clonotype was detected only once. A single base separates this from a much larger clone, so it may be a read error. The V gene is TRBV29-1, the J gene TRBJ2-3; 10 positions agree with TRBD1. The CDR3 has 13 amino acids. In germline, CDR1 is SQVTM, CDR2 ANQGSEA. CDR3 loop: CSVEGQGTDTRYF. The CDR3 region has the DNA TGCAGCGTTGAGGGACAGGGGACAGATACGCGGTATTTT.

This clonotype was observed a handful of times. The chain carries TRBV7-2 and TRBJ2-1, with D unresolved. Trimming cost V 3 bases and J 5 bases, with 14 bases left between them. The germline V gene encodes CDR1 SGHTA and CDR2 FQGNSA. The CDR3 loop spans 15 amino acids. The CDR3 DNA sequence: TGTGCCAGCAGCTTGTGGAAGACGGAGAACAATGAGCAGTTCTTC. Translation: CASSLWKTENNEQFF. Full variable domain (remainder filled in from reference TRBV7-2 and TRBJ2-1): GAGVSQSPSNKVTEKGKDVELRCDPISGHTALYWYRQSLGQGLEFLIYFQGNSAPDKSGLPSDRFSAERTGGSVSTLTIQRTQQEDSAVYLCASSLWKTENNEQFFGPGTRLTVL.

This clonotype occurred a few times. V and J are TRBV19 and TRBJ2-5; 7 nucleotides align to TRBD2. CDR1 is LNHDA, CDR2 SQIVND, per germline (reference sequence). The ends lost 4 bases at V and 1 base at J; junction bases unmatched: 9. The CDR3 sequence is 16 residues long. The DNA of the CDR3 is TGTGCCAGTAGTACCACACTGGCGGGAGCCCAAGAGACCCAGTACTTC. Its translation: CASSTTLAGAQETQYF.

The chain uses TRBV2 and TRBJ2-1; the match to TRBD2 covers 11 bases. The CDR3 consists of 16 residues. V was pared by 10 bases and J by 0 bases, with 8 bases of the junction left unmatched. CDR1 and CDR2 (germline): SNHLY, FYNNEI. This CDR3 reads CATGGTSGSSYNEQFF. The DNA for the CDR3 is TGTGCCACGGGAGGGACTAGCGGCAGCTCCTACAATGAGCAGTTCTTC. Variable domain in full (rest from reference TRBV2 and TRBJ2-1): EPEVTQTPSHQVTQMGQEVILRCVPISNHLYFYWYRQILGQKVEFLVSFYNNEISEKSEIFDDQFSVERPDGSNFTLKIRSTKLEDSAMYFCATGGTSGSSYNEQFFGPGTRLTVL.